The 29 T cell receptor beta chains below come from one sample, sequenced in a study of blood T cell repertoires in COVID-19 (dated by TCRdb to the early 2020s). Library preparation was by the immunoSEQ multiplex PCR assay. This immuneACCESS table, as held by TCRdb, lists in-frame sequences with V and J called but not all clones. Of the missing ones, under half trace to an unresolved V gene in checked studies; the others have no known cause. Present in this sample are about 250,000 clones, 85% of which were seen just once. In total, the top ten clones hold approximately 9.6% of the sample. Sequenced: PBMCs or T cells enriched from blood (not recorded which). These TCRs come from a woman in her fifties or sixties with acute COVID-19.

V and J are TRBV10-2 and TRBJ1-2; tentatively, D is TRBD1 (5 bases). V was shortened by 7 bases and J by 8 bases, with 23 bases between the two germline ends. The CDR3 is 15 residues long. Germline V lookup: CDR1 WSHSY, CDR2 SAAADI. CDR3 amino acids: CASTPFVQGGYGYTF. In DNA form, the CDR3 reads TGCGCCAGCACCCCTTTTGTGCAGGGTGGCTACGGCTACACCTTC.

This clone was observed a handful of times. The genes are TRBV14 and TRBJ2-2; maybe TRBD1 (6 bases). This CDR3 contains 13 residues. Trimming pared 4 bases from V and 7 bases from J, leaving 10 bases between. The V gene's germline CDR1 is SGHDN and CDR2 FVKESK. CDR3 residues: CASSRQDIGELFF. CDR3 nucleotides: TGTGCCAGCAGCCGACAGGACATCGGGGAGCTGTTTTTT.

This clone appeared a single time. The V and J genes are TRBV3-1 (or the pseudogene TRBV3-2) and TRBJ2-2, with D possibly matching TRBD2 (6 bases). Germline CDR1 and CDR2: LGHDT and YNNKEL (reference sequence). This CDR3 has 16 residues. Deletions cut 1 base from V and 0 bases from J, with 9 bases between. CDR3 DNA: TGTGCCAGCAGCCAAGTAGGAGGGGCGAACACCGGGGAGCTGTTTTTT. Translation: CASSQVGGANTGELFF.

This CDR3 reads CASSQAGFNQPQHF. The CDR3 DNA reads TGTGCCAGCAGCCAAGCAGGGTTCAATCAGCCCCAGCATTTT. The chain uses TRBV7-2 and TRBJ1-5; the D gene is possibly TRBD1 (5 bases). V lost 5 bases and J lost 3, with 11 bases in between. Germline CDR1 and CDR2: SGHTA and FQGNSA. The length of the CDR3 is 14 residues.

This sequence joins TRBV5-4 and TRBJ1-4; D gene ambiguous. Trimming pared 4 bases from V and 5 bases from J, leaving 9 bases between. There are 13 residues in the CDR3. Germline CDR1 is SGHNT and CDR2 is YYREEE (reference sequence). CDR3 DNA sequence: TGTGCCAGCAGCCTTCCGGGGAATGAAAAACTGTTTTTT. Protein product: CASSLPGNEKLFF. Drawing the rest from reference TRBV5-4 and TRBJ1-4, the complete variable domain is ETGVTQSPTHLIKTRGQQVTLRCSSQSGHNTVSWYQQALGQGPQFIFQYYREEENGRGNFPPRFSGLQFPNYSSELNVNALELDDSALYLCASSLPGNEKLFFGSGTQLSVL.

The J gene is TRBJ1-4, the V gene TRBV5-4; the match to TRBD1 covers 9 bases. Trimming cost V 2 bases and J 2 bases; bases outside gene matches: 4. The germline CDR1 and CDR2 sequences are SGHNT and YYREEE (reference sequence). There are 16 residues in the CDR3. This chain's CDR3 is CASSLQGASTNEKLFF. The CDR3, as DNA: TGTGCCAGCAGCTTACAGGGGGCAAGCACTAATGAAAAACTGTTTTTT.

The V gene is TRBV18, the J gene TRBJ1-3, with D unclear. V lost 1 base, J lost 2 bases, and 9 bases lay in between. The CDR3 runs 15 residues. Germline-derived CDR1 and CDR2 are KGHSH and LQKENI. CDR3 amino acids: CASSPRDIPGNTIYF. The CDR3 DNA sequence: TGTGCCAGCTCACCACGCGATATTCCTGGAAACACCATATATTTT.

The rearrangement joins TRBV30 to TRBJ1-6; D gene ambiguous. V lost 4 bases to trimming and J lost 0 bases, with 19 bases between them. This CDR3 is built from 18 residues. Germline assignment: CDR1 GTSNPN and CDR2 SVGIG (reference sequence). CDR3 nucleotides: TGTGCCTGGACCGATATCTACGGGGAAAGCTCCTATAATTCACCCCTCCACTTT. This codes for CAWTDIYGESSYNSPLHF.

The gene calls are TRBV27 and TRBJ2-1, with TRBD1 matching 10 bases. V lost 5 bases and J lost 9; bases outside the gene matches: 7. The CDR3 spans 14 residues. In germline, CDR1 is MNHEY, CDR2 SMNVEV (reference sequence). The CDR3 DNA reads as TGTGCCAGCAGTGACAGGGGGCCGAGTGGTGAGCAGTTCTTC. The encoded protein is CASSDRGPSGEQFF.

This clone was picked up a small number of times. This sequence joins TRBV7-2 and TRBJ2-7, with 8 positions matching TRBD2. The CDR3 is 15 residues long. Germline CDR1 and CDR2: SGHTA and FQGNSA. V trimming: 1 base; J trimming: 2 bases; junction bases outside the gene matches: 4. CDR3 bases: TGTGCCAGCAGCTTAGTCCGCGGGGGGCCCTACGAGCAGTACTTC. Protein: CASSLVRGGPYEQYF.

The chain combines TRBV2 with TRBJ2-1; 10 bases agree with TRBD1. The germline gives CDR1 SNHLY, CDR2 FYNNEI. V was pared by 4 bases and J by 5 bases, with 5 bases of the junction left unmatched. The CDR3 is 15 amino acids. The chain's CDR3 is CASSARDRGNNEQFF. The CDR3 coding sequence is TGTGCCAGCAGTGCCCGGGACAGGGGCAACAATGAGCAGTTCTTC. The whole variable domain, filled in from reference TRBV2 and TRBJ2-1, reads EPEVTQTPSHQVTQMGQEVILRCVPISNHLYFYWYRQILGQKVEFLVSFYNNEISEKSEIFDDQFSVERPDGSNFTLKIRSTKLEDSAMYFCASSARDRGNNEQFFGPGTRLTVL.

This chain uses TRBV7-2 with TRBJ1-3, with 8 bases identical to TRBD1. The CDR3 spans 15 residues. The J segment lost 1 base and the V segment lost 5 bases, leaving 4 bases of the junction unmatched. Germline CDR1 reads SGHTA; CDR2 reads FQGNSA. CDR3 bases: TGTGCCAGCAGCGTCCGACAGGGGTCTGGAAACACCATATATTTT. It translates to CASSVRQGSGNTIYF.

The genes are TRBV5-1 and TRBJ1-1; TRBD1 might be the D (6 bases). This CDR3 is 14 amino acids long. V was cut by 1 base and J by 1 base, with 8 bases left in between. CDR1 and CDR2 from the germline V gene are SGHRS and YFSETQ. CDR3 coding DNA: TGCGCCAGCAGCTTGCCAGGGGCGAACACTGAAGCTTTCTTT. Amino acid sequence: CASSLPGANTEAFF.

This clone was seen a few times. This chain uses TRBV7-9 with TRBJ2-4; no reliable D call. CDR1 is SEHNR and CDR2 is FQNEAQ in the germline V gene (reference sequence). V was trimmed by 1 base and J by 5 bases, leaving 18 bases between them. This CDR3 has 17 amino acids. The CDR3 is CASSLESLGSPENIQYF. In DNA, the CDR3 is TGTGCCAGCAGCTTAGAATCTCTGGGCAGTCCCGAAAACATTCAGTACTTC.

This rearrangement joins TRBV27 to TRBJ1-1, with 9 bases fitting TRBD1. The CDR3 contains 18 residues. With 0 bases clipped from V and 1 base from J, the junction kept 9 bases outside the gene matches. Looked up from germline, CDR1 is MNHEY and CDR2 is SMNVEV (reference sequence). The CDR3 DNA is TGTGCCAGCAGTTTATCCTTCCCGGGACAGGGATGGAACACTGAAGCTTTCTTT. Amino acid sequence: CASSLSFPGQGWNTEAFF.

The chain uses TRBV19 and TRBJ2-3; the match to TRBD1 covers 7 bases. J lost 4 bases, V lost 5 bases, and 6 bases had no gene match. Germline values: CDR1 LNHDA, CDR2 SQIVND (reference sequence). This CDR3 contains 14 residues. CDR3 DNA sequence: TGTGCCAGTAGTCTCGACAGGGACGCAGATACGCAGTATTTT. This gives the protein CASSLDRDADTQYF.

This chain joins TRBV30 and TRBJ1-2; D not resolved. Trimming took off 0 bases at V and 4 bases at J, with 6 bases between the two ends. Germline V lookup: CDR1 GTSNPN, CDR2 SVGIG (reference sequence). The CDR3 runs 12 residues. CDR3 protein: CAWSVRSYGYTF. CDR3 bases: TGTGCCTGGAGTGTACGCAGCTATGGCTACACCTTC.

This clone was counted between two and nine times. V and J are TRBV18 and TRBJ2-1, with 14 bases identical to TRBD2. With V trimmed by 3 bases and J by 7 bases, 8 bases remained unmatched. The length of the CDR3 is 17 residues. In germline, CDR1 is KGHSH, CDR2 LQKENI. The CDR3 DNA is TGTGCCAGCTCACCGGGACTAGCGGGGGACTTAGGAAATGAGCAGTTCTTC. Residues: CASSPGLAGDLGNEQFF. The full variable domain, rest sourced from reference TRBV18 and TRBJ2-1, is NAGVMQNPRHLVRRRGQEARLRCSPMKGHSHVYWYRQLPEEGLKFMVYLQKENIIDESGMPKERFSAEFPKEGPSILRIQQVVRGDSAAYFCASSPGLAGDLGNEQFFGPGTRLTVL.

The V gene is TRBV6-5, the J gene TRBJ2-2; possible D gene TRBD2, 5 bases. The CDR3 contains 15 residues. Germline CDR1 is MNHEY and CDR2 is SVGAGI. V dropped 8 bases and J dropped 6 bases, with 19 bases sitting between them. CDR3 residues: CASREWQTEAGELFF. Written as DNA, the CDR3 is TGTGCCAGCCGGGAATGGCAGACTGAGGCCGGGGAGCTGTTTTTT.

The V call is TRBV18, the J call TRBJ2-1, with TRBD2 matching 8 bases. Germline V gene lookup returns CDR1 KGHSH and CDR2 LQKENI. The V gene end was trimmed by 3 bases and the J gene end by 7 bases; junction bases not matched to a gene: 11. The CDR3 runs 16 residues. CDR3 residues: CASSPSASGGRNEQFF. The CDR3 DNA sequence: TGTGCCAGCTCACCGAGCGCCAGCGGGGGACGAAATGAGCAGTTCTTC.

The CDR3 DNA follows: TGTGCCAGCAGATACAACCCGGGGGAAGCTTTCTTT. The encoded protein is CASRYNPGEAFF. The chain uses TRBV28 and TRBJ1-1; D is unclear. CDR1 is MDHEN and CDR2 is SYDVKM in the germline V gene. There are 12 residues in the CDR3. V lost 6 bases and J lost 8, with 13 bases in between. The complete variable domain, with remaining parts taken from reference TRBV28 and TRBJ1-1, reads DVKVTQSSRYLVKRTGEKVFLECVQDMDHENMFWYRQDPGLGLRLIYFSYDVKMKEKGDIPEGYSVSREKKERFSLILESASTNQTSMYLCASRYNPGEAFFGQGTRLTVV.

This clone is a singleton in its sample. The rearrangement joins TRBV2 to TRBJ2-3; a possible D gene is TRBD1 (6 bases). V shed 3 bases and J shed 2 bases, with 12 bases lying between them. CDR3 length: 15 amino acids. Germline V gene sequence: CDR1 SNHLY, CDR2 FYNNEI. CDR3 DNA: TGTGCCAGCAGTGATCCGACAGGAGCCACAGATACGCAGTATTTT. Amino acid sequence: CASSDPTGATDTQYF.

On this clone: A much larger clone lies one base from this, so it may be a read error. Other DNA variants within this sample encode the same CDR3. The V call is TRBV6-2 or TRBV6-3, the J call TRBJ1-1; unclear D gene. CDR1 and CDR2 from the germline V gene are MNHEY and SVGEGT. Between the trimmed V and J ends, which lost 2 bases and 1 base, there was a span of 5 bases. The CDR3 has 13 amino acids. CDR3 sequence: CASSYGQNTEAFF. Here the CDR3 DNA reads TGTGCCAGCAGTTACGGGCAGAACACTGAAGCTTTCTTT.

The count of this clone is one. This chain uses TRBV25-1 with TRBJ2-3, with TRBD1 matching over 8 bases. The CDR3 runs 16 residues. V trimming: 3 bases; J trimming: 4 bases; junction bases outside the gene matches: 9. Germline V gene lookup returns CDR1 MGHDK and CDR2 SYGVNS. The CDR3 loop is CASSEPSRGRPDTQYF. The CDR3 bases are TGTGCCAGCAGTGAGCCCAGCAGGGGGCGCCCAGATACGCAGTATTTT.

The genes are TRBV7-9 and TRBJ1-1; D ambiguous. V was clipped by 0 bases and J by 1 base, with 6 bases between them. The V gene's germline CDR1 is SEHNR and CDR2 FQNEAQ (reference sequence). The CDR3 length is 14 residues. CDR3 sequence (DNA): TGTGCCAGCAGCTTAGCGGCGGGGAACACTGAAGCTTTCTTT. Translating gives CASSLAAGNTEAFF.

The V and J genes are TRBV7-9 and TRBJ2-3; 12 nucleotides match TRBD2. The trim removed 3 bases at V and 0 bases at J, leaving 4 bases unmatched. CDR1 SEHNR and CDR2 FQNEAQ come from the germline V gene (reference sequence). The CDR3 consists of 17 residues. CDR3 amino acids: CASSFRTSGVSTDTQYF. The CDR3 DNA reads TGTGCCAGCAGCTTCCGGACTAGCGGGGTTAGCACAGATACGCAGTATTTT.

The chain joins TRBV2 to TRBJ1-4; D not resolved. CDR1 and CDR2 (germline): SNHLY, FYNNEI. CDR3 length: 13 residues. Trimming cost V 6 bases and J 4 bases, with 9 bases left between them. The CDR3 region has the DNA TGTGCCAGCAGGAGATCGGTTAATGAAAAACTGTTTTTT. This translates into CASRRSVNEKLFF.

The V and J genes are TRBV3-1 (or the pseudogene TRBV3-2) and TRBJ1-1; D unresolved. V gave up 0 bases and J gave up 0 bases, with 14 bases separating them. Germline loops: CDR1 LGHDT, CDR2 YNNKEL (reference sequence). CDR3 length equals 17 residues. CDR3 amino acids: CASSQDKGVGLNTEAFF. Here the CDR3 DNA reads TGTGCCAGCAGCCAAGATAAGGGAGTGGGTTTGAACACTGAAGCTTTCTTT.

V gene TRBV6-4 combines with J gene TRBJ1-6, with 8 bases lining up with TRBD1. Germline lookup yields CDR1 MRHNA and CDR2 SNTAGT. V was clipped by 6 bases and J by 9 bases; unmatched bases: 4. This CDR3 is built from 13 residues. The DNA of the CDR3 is TGTGCCAGCAGCGGACAGGGTGGTTCACCCCTCCACTTT. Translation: CASSGQGGSPLHF.